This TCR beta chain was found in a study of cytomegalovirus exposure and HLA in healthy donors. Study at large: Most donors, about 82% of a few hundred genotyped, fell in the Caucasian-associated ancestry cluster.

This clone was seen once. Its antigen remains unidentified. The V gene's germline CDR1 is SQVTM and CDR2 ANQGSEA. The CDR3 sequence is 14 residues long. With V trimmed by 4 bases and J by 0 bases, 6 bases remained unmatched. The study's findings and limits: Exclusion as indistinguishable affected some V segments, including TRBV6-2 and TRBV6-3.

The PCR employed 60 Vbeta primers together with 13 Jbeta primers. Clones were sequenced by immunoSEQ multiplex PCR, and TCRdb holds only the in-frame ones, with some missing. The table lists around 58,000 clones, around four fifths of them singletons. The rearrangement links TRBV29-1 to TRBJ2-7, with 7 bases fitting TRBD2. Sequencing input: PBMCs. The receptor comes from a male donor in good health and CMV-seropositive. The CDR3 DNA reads TGCAGCGTTGGGGGAGGGGACGTCTCCTACGAGCAGTACTTC. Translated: CSVGGGDVSYEQYF.